This TCR beta chain was sequenced during a study of cytomegalovirus exposure and HLA in healthy donors. The PCR ran on 60 Vbeta and 13 Jbeta primers. TCRdb's table, derived via immunoSEQ multiplex PCR, lists solely in-frame clones and lacks some. The sample has under 200,000 clones; about 80% are singletons. Germline CDR1 and CDR2: SGHVS and FQNEAQ. The length of the CDR3 is 18 residues. Trimming removed 4 bases from V and 2 bases from J; junction bases left unmatched: 12. This TCR was recovered from a man between 60 and 75 years old in good health and CMV-seronegative. The chain is built from TRBV7-8 and TRBJ2-5; 11 nucleotides match TRBD2. Sequenced sample: PBMCs. This CDR3 is CASSSGWGLAAGQETQYF. CDR3 in DNA: TGTGCCAGCAGCTCCGGGTGGGGACTAGCGGCCGGGCAAGAGACCCAGTACTTC. Supplemented by reference TRBV7-8 and TRBJ2-5, the full variable domain reads GAGVSQSPRYKVAKRGQDVALRCDPISGHVSLFWYQQALGQGPEFLTYFQNEAQLDKSGLPSDRFFAERPEGSVSTLKIQRTQQEDSAVYLCASSSGWGLAAGQETQYFGPGTRLLVL.